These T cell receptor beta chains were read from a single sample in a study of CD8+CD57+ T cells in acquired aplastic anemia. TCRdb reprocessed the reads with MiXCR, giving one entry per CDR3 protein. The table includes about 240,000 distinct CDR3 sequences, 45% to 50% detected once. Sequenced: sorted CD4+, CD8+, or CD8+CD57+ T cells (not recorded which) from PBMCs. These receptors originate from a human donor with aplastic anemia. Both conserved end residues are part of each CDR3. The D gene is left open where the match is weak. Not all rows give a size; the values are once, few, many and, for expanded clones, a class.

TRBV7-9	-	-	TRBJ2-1	CASSQGLGSFGYEQFF	TGCGCCAGCAGCCAAGGGCTGGGGTCCTTTGGTTATGAGCAGTTCTTC
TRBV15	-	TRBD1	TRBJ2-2	CATSRGTGETGELFF	TGTGCCACCAGCAGAGGGACAGGGGAGACCGGGGAGCTGTTTTTT
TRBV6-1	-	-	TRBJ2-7	CASSYSRSYEQYF	TGTGCCAGCAGTTACTCGAGGTCCTACGAGCAGTACTTC
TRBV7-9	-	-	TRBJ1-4	CASSQDRLTGGGREKLLF	TGTGCCAGCAGCCAAGATCGCCTTACCGGGGGAGGTAGGGAAAAACTGCTTTTT
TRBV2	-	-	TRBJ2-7	CASSPDWGAYEQYF	TGTGCCAGCAGCCCGGACTGGGGTGCCTACGAGCAGTACTTC
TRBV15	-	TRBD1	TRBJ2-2	CATSRGKGAVGTGELFF	TGTGCCACCAGCAGAGGAAAGGGGGCGGTTGGCACCGGGGAGCTGTTTTTT
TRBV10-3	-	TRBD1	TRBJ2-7	CAISDRQGISYEQYF	TGTGCCATCAGTGATAGACAGGGCATCTCCTACGAGCAGTACTTC
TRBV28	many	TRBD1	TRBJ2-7	CASRGQLKYEQYF	TGTGCCAGCAGGGGACAGCTGAAATACGAGCAGTACTTC
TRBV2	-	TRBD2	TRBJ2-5	CASRGGGLAGSETQYF	TGTGCCAGCAGGGGAGGGGGGCTAGCGGGCTCAGAGACCCAGTACTTC
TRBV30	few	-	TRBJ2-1	CAWSAQTYNEQFF	TGTGCCTGGAGTGCGCAAACCTACAATGAGCAGTTCTTC
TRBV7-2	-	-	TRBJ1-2	CASSLMETGYGYTF	TGTGCCAGCAGCTTAATGGAGACCGGCTATGGCTACACCTTC
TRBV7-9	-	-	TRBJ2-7	CASSLGRAHEQYF	TGTGCCAGCAGCTTAGGCAGGGCCCACGAGCAGTACTTC
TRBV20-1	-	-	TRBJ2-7	CSARESPYEQYF	TGCAGTGCTAGAGAGAGCCCCTACGAGCAGTACTTC
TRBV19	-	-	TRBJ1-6	CASSIGENSPLHF	TGTGCCAGTAGTATAGGGGAAAATTCACCCCTCCACTTT
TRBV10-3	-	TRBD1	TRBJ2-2	CAISTGTANTGELFF	TGTGCCATCAGTACCGGGACAGCGAACACCGGGGAGCTGTTTTTT
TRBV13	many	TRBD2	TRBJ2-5	CASSFRWTSGSIRYTQYF	TGTGCCAGCAGCTTTAGGTGGACTAGCGGGAGTATAAGATACACCCAGTACTTC
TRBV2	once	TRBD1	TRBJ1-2	CASIGGQGADGYTF	TGTGCCAGCATTGGTGGACAGGGGGCTGATGGCTACACCTTC
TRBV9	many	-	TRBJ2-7	CASSGGAIGAGVDEQYF	TGTGCCAGCAGCGGAGGGGCAATAGGGGCAGGGGTCGACGAGCAGTACTTC
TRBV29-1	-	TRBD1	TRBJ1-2	CSGGQGGGYTF	TGCAGCGGTGGACAGGGCGGAGGCTACACCTTC
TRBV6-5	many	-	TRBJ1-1	CASRSRDGVTMNTEAFF	TGTGCCAGCAGATCCCGGGACGGCGTTACAATGAACACTGAAGCTTTCTTT
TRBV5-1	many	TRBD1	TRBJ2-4	CASSLGQGSDNIQYF	TGCGCCAGCAGCTTGGGACAGGGATCGGACAACATTCAGTACTTC
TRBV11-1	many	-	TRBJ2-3	CASSRRGRDTDTQYF	TGTGCCAGCAGCCGTCGAGGCAGGGATACAGATACGCAGTATTTT
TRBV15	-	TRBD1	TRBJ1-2	CATSRGGVTGGTIGYTF	TGTGCCACCAGCAGAGGGGGGGTGACAGGGGGCACGATAGGCTACACCTTC
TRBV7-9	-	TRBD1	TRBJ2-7	CASSWTGGKNEQYF	TGTGCCAGCAGCTGGACAGGGGGGAAGAACGAGCAGTACTTC
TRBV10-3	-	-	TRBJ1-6	CASSELRSFDSPLHF	TGTGCCAGCAGTGAACTTCGCTCTTTCGATTCACCCCTCCACTTT
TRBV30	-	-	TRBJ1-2	CAWSVMGFNYGYTF	TGTGCCTGGAGTGTGATGGGGTTTAACTATGGCTACACCTTC
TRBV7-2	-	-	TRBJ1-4	CASSPRGTGEKLFF	TGTGCCAGCAGCCCACGAGGGACCGGTGAAAAACTGTTTTTT
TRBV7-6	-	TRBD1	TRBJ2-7	CASSPGDRAPYEQYF	TGTGCCAGCAGCCCGGGGGACAGGGCGCCCTACGAGCAGTACTTC
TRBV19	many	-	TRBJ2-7	CASSAPTDYEQYF	TGTGCCAGCTCAGCACCGACGGACTACGAGCAGTACTTC
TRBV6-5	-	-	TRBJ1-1	CASSYYREGDTEAFF	TGTGCCAGCAGTTACTATCGGGAGGGGGACACTGAAGCTTTCTTT
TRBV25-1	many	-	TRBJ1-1	CASSERFGEAFF	TGTGCCAGCAGTGAAAGGTTTGGTGAAGCTTTCTTT
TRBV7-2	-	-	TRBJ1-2	CASSLSPYGYTF	TGTGCCAGCAGCTTATCCCCCTATGGCTACACCTTC
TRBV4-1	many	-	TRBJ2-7	CASSRGPGWGSYEQYF	TGCGCCAGCAGCCGGGGCCCTGGATGGGGGAGTTACGAGCAGTACTTC
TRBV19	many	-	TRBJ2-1	CASSMGSYLEQFF	TGTGCCAGTAGTATGGGGTCGTACCTTGAGCAGTTCTTC
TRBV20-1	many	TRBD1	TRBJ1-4	CSASPGGGGSANEKLFF	TGCAGTGCTAGCCCAGGGGGAGGAGGTTCGGCTAATGAAAAACTGTTTTTT
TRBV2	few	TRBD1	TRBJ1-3	CASSGTGTGNTIYF	TGTGCCAGTTCCGGGACAGGGACTGGAAACACCATATATTTT
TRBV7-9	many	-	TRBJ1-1	CASNPGNTEAFF	TGTGCCAGCAACCCGGGGAACACTGAAGCTTTCTTT
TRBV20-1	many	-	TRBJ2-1	CSARDNEQFF	TGCAGTGCTAGGGATAATGAGCAGTTCTTC
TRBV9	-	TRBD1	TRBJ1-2	CASSVSPGQGNGYTF	TGTGCCAGCAGCGTATCTCCGGGACAGGGGAATGGCTACACCTTC
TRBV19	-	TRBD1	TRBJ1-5	CASSTDRARSNQPQHF	TGTGCCAGTAGTACTGACAGGGCGCGTAGCAATCAGCCCCAGCATTTT
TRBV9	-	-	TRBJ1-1	CASSVSRGSTEAFF	TGTGCCAGCAGCGTTTCTAGGGGTAGCACTGAAGCTTTCTTT
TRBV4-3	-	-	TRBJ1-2	CASSPGRWGWGYTF	TGCGCCAGCAGCCCGGGAAGGTGGGGCTGGGGCTACACCTTC
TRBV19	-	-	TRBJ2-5	CASSTMPRDPNQPQYF	TGTGCCAGTAGTACCATGCCCAGGGATCCCAATCAGCCCCAGTACTTC
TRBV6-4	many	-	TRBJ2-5	CASNVTQQETQYF	TGTGCCAGCAACGTAACCCAGCAAGAGACCCAGTACTTC
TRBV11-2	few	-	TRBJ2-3	CASSGGPRDTQYF	TGTGCCAGCAGCGGGGGCCCTCGGGATACGCAGTATTTT
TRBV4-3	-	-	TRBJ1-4	CASSQSRDSDEKLSF	TGCGCCAGCAGCCAATCGCGGGACTCGGATGAAAAACTGTCTTTT
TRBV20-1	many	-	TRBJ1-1	CSKRGGDGFTEAFF	TGCAGTAAGCGAGGGGGGGATGGGTTCACTGAAGCTTTCTTT
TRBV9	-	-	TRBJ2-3	CASSVLGTDTQYF	TGTGCCAGCAGCGTCCTTGGCACAGATACGCAGTATTTT
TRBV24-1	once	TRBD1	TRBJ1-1	CATSDHTLTGGVGDTEAFF	TGTGCCACCAGTGATCATACCCTTACAGGGGGCGTTGGGGACACTGAAGCTTTCTTT
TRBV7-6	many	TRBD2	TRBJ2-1	CASSKSGGASDEQFF	TGTGCCAGCAGCAAAAGCGGGGGGGCCAGCGATGAGCAGTTCTTC
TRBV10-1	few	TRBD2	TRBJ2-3	CASSPPPLAGNQAEETDTQYF	TGCGCCAGCAGTCCCCCTCCACTAGCGGGGAACCAAGCCGAAGAAACAGATACGCAGTATTTT
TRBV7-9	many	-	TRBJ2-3	CASSPRVRDTDTQYF	TGTGCCAGCAGCCCTAGGGTTCGGGACACAGATACGCAGTATTTT
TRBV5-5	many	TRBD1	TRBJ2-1	CASSSTGEEYNEQFF	TGTGCCAGCAGCTCGACAGGGGAGGAATACAATGAGCAGTTCTTC
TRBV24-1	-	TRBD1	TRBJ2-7	CATSDSGQGRAYEQYF	TGTGCCACCAGTGACAGCGGACAGGGGCGGGCCTACGAGCAGTACTTC
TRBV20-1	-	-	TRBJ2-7	CSARGGEPYEQYF	TGCAGTGCTAGAGGGGGGGAACCTTACGAGCAGTACTTC